One and the same sample provided the 30 T cell receptor beta chains below, sequenced in a study of blood T cell repertoires in COVID-19. Repertoires were generated with immunoSEQ multiplex PCR, while TCRdb's copy carries only in-frame clones and drops some. The table has approximately 310,000 clones, roughly 90% seen once; the top ten hold 5% to 5.5%. Sequenced material: PBMCs or T cells enriched from blood (not recorded which). The receptors come from a man between 60 and 75 years old who had recovered from COVID-19.

The rearrangement joins TRBV5-1 to TRBJ1-4; 9 bases align to TRBD1. The CDR3 consists of 17 residues. CDR1 SGHRS and CDR2 YFSETQ come from the germline V gene. Unmatched junction bases numbered 11, after V lost 6 bases and J lost 2 bases. Here the CDR3 reads CASTAGQGSITNEKLFF. Written as DNA, the CDR3 is TGCGCCAGCACCGCGGGACAGGGATCAATTACTAATGAAAAACTGTTTTTT.

This clone was seen only once. This chain joins TRBV20-1 and TRBJ2-7, with D perhaps TRBD2 (5 bases). The CDR3 runs to 14 residues. The ends were cut back, 3 bases at V and 2 bases at J, with 14 bases in the middle. Looked up from germline, CDR1 is DFQATT and CDR2 is SNEGSKA (reference sequence). CDR3 in amino acids: CSASRTGSTYEQYF. The CDR3 nucleotides are TGCAGTGCTAGTCGGACTGGAAGCACCTACGAGCAGTACTTC.

The chain has TRBV4-2 and TRBJ2-1; 14 bases agree with TRBD2. The germline V gene encodes CDR1 LGHNA and CDR2 YNFKEQ. V lost 5 bases to trimming and J lost 8 bases; unmatched junction nucleotides: 5. The CDR3 has 15 amino acids. As DNA, the CDR3 is TGTGCCAGCAGCTCCGGGACTAGCGGGAGCGATGAGCAGTTCTTC. Protein: CASSSGTSGSDEQFF.

V and J are TRBV28 and TRBJ2-3, with TRBD2 identical over 11 bases. The CDR3 is 15 amino acids. Germline V gene data show CDR1 as MDHEN and CDR2 as SYDVKM. CDR3 protein: CFSTSGASSPDTQYF. The CDR3 bases are TGTTTTTCGACTAGCGGGGCCTCGTCCCCAGATACGCAGTATTTT.

V gene TRBV29-1 combines with J gene TRBJ1-2; maybe TRBD1 (5 bases). The germline CDR1 and CDR2 sequences are SQVTM and ANQGSEA. This CDR3 region has 14 residues. Between the trimmed V and J ends, which lost 7 bases and 2 bases, there was a span of 17 bases. The CDR3 spells CSALGQVNNYGYTF. The CDR3 DNA sequence: TGCAGCGCCCTGGGGCAGGTTAACAACTATGGCTACACCTTC.

This clone has only a few counts. The rearrangement uses TRBV27 and TRBJ2-7, with 9 bases that match TRBD1. The CDR3 totals 13 residues. V trimming: 8 bases; J trimming: 2 bases; junction bases outside the gene matches: 4. Per germline, CDR1 MNHEY and CDR2 SMNVEV (reference sequence). CDR3 sequence: CASRQGGPYEQYF. CDR3 DNA: TGTGCCAGCCGACAGGGGGGACCCTACGAGCAGTACTTC.

This rearrangement joins TRBV28 to TRBJ1-5; tentative D call: TRBD1 (5 bases). The CDR3 length is 17 residues. With 6 bases removed from V and 7 bases from J, the gap between germline ends came to 25 bases. In germline, CDR1 is MDHEN, CDR2 SYDVKM. The CDR3 loop is CASRRDSRAGNGQPQHF. DNA for the CDR3: TGTGCCAGCAGGAGGGACTCCCGAGCTGGTAATGGACAGCCCCAGCATTTT.

This CDR3 is CASSFRDSRETQYF. The CDR3 region has the DNA TGTGCCAGCAGTTTCCGGGACAGCCGAGAGACCCAGTACTTC. The rearrangement links TRBV27 to TRBJ2-5, with 7 positions matching TRBD1. The CDR3 sequence is 14 residues long. Losses at the gene ends were 3 bases for V and 4 bases for J; bases not matched to a gene: 5. Looked up from germline, CDR1 is MNHEY and CDR2 is SMNVEV (reference sequence).

The V gene is TRBV18, the J gene TRBJ2-6; D possibly corresponds to TRBD1 (6 bases). Trimming took off 1 base at V and 0 bases at J, with 10 bases between the two ends. This CDR3 spans 17 amino acids. Germline lookup yields CDR1 KGHSH and CDR2 LQKENI. CDR3 nucleotides: TGTGCCAGCTCACCACAACTCAGGGGCTCTGGGGCCAACGTCCTGACTTTC. Its protein is CASSPQLRGSGANVLTF.

The CDR3 here is CASSPSWRDEQFF. CDR3 sequence (DNA): TGTGCCAGCAGCCCTAGCTGGAGGGATGAGCAGTTCTTC. The rearrangement joins TRBV11-3 to TRBJ2-1, with a tentative D call TRBD2 (6 bases). Trimming took 5 bases from V and 8 from J, leaving 13 bases between them. Looked up from germline, CDR1 is SGHNT and CDR2 is YENEEA. The CDR3 extends over 13 amino acids.

This rearrangement joins TRBV24-1 to TRBJ2-5; D perhaps matches TRBD1 (6 bases). The CDR3 has 13 amino acids. Germline V gene sequence: CDR1 KGHDR, CDR2 SFDVKD. Trimming took off 5 bases at V and 2 bases at J, with 8 bases between the two ends. CDR3 DNA sequence: TGTGCCACCAGTGCCGGGACACAAGAGACCCAGTACTTC. It specifies CATSAGTQETQYF.

The gene calls are TRBV28 and TRBJ1-3; D is uncertain. The germline V gene has CDR1 MDHEN and CDR2 SYDVKM. The length of the CDR3 is 15 residues. The V gene lost 7 bases and the J gene lost 0 bases, with 13 bases spanning the gap. CDR3 sequence (DNA): TGTGCCAGCAAAGGCAGGTCTTACTCTGGAAACACCATATATTTT. It is translated as CASKGRSYSGNTIYF.

The chain combines TRBV28 with TRBJ2-1; possible D gene TRBD1, 6 bases. V lost 2 bases and J 0 bases, leaving 17 bases between the germline ends. The V gene's germline CDR1 is MDHEN and CDR2 SYDVKM. The CDR3 is made up of 18 amino acids. The CDR3 protein is CASSLNGARGLSYNEQFF. CDR3 DNA sequence: TGTGCCAGCAGTTTAAACGGCGCCAGGGGTCTCTCCTACAATGAGCAGTTCTTC.

The chain has TRBV27 and TRBJ2-7; D might be TRBD2 (6 bases). The CDR3 is made up of 14 amino acids. V gave up 0 bases and J gave up 5 bases, with 11 bases separating them. Germline V gives CDR1 MNHEY, CDR2 SMNVEV (reference sequence). In nucleotides, the CDR3 is TGTGCCAGCAGTTTATCCCGGGAGAGGAACGAGCAGTACTTC. Translating gives CASSLSRERNEQYF.

This chain joins TRBV6-5 and TRBJ1-5, with a possible D match to TRBD1 (5 bases). The V and J ends lost 4 bases and 4 bases respectively, with 17 bases between them. Germline CDR1 reads MNHEY; CDR2 reads SVGAGI. This CDR3 is built from 16 residues. Here the CDR3 DNA reads TGTGCCAGCAGTTCCCGCGAAGCGGGGCGGAATCAGCCCCAGCATTTT. Its translation: CASSSREAGRNQPQHF.

The chain joins TRBV29-1 to TRBJ2-7; TRBD2 is a possible D gene (6 bases). V shed 1 base and J shed 3 bases, with 13 bases lying between them. Germline loops: CDR1 SQVTM, CDR2 ANQGSEA. The CDR3 consists of 14 residues. CDR3 sequence reads: CSVEGAAGNYEQYF. CDR3 coding DNA: TGCAGCGTTGAAGGAGCGGCGGGGAACTACGAGCAGTACTTC.

The chain recombines TRBV19 with TRBJ2-5; possibly TRBD1 for D (6 bases). The CDR3 runs to 15 residues. V was shortened by 6 bases and J by 0 bases, with 14 bases between the two germline ends. Germline assignment: CDR1 LNHDA and CDR2 SQIVND (reference sequence). In nucleotides, the CDR3 is TGTGCCAGTAGCCCTAACAGGGCCTACCAAGAGACCCAGTACTTC. Its translation: CASSPNRAYQETQYF.

This rearrangement joins TRBV7-3 to TRBJ2-1; 7 bases map to TRBD2. Germline V gives CDR1 SGHTA, CDR2 FQGTGA. This CDR3 is 14 amino acids long. V trimming: 5 bases; J trimming: 5 bases; junction bases outside the gene matches: 6. CDR3 in amino acids: CASSPQSGNNEQFF. The CDR3, as DNA: TGTGCCAGCAGCCCCCAGAGCGGGAACAATGAGCAGTTCTTC.

This chain uses TRBV5-1 with TRBJ1-4; 8 nucleotides align to TRBD1. The CDR3 sequence is 16 residues long. V shed 4 bases and J 8 bases; nucleotides not matched to a gene: 13. The germline V gene encodes CDR1 SGHRS and CDR2 YFSETQ. CDR3 in amino acids: CASSRNNPTGEEKLFF. In DNA, the CDR3 is TGCGCCAGCAGCCGGAACAACCCGACAGGGGAAGAAAAACTGTTTTTT.

The chain couples TRBV9 to TRBJ2-7; 9 nucleotides match TRBD2. Germline-derived CDR1 and CDR2 are SGDLS and YYNGEE. The CDR3 covers 16 residues. Germline trimming cut 2 bases from V and 6 bases from J; bases unmatched to any gene: 12. CDR3 sequence: CASSVSSGMGFGEQYF. CDR3 DNA sequence: TGTGCCAGCAGCGTTTCTAGCGGGATGGGCTTCGGCGAGCAGTACTTC.

This sequence joins TRBV5-1 and TRBJ1-4; D might be TRBD1 (5 bases). The germline V gene encodes CDR1 SGHRS and CDR2 YFSETQ. CDR3 length: 13 residues. V was pared by 4 bases and J by 7 bases, with 11 bases between. DNA of the CDR3: TGCGCCAGCAGCCAGGCCGGGGGTGAAAAACTGTTTTTT. It encodes CASSQAGGEKLFF.

In DNA, the CDR3 is TGTGCCAGCAGTCTTAATTCACCCCTCCACTTT. It codes for CASSLNSPLHF. The chain uses TRBV12-3 or TRBV12-4 and TRBJ1-6; D is unresolved. This CDR3 is 11 amino acids long. V lost 5 bases and J 6 bases, leaving 2 bases between the germline ends.

This clone appeared once. The V gene is TRBV2, the J gene TRBJ2-4; TRBD2 aligns across 11 bases. Germline assignment: CDR1 SNHLY and CDR2 FYNNEI. The CDR3 runs 15 residues. The V segment lost 4 bases and the J segment 5 bases; nucleotides outside the gene matches: 4. The CDR3 sequence: CASSAGGLAENIQYF. The CDR3 bases are TGTGCCAGCAGTGCGGGGGGACTAGCGGAAAACATTCAGTACTTC. Supplemented by reference TRBV2 and TRBJ2-4, the full variable domain reads EPEVTQTPSHQVTQMGQEVILRCVPISNHLYFYWYRQILGQKVEFLVSFYNNEISEKSEIFDDQFSVERPDGSNFTLKIRSTKLEDSAMYFCASSAGGLAENIQYFGAGTRLSVL.

The chain recombines TRBV28 with TRBJ1-2; TRBD1 matches 10 bases. V lost 5 bases to trimming and J lost 13 bases; unmatched junction nucleotides: 19. The CDR3 runs 16 residues. Germline-derived CDR1 and CDR2 are MDHEN and SYDVKM. Here the CDR3 reads CASSPPGTGDAPGLTF. The DNA for the CDR3 is TGTGCCAGCAGTCCGCCGGGGACAGGGGACGCCCCGGGCCTCACCTTC.

The rearrangement uses TRBV19 and TRBJ2-3; D remains ambiguous. Germline CDR1 and CDR2: LNHDA and SQIVND (reference sequence). This CDR3 comprises 14 residues. V was cut by 2 bases and J by 0 bases, with 6 bases left in between. CDR3 amino acids: CASSITDSTDTQYF. The CDR3 DNA reads as TGTGCCAGTAGTATAACAGATAGCACAGATACGCAGTATTTT.

This clone was detected a few times. The CDR3 DNA reads TGTGCCAGCAGCTTCCTTCGGGAGAGGGAGCAGTACTTC. This codes for CASSFLREREQYF. The V call is TRBV5-4, the J call TRBJ2-7, with D possibly TRBD2 on 6 matching bases. Trimming shortened V by 2 bases and J by 7 bases, and 13 bases separated the two germline ends. The CDR3 covers 13 residues. Germline CDR1 is SGHNT and CDR2 is YYREEE (reference sequence).

The J gene is TRBJ2-1, the V gene TRBV24-1; 14 bases agree with TRBD2. Germline assignment: CDR1 KGHDR and CDR2 SFDVKD. V shed 7 bases and J 6 bases; nucleotides not matched to a gene: 10. CDR3 length: 17 residues. The CDR3 nucleotides are TGTGCCACCAGAGAGACTAGCGGGAGGGCGGATGGCAATGAGCAGTTCTTC. Amino acid sequence: CATRETSGRADGNEQFF.

The CDR3 reads CASSQEGAGLNNQPQHF. The CDR3 nucleotides read TGCGCCAGCAGCCAAGAAGGGGCAGGGCTAAACAATCAGCCCCAGCATTTT. The V gene is TRBV4-1, the J gene TRBJ1-5, with D possibly being TRBD1 (5 bases). The CDR3 has 17 amino acids. Germline V lookup: CDR1 MGHRA, CDR2 YSYEKL. Trimming pared 0 bases from V and 3 bases from J, leaving 15 bases between.

This clone has a handful of counts. This chain connects TRBV7-9 to TRBJ1-1; D unresolved. Between the trimmed V and J ends, which lost 3 bases and 1 base, there was a span of 12 bases. Germline V CDR1 and CDR2: SEHNR, FQNEAQ (reference sequence). CDR3 size: 15 residues. In DNA, the CDR3 is TGTGCCAGCAGCTTTTACGGAGAGCCGAACACTGAAGCTTTCTTT. Encoded protein: CASSFYGEPNTEAFF.

The CDR3 sequence: CASSTGGSGNTIYF. CDR3 nucleotide sequence: TGTGCCAGCAGTACAGGGGGCTCTGGAAACACCATATATTTT. The genes are TRBV7-3 and TRBJ1-3; TRBD1 aligns across 8 bases. Germline V lookup: CDR1 SGHTA, CDR2 FQGTGA. Germline trimming cut 6 bases from V and 0 bases from J; bases unmatched to any gene: 1. There are 14 residues in the CDR3.